The clone carrying this TCR beta chain was found a few times. These data belong to a study of T cells after yellow fever vaccination. The germline V gene encodes CDR1 LGHNA and CDR2 YNFKEQ. V was clipped by 1 base and J by 6 bases; unmatched bases: 12. This CDR3 is 19 amino acids long. Each CDR3 protein gets one entry after TCRdb re-called the 5' RACE reads with MiXCR. Counted here are hundreds of thousands of distinct CDR3 sequences, about 13% occurring once; the ten biggest clones make up 11% to 15%. Sequencing was performed on PBMCs, taken on the day of the yellow fever booster vaccination. This receptor was obtained from a man between 25 and 39 years old who received the YFV17D yellow fever vaccine. The chain has TRBV4-2 and TRBJ2-4; 13 bases align to TRBD2. In nucleotides, the CDR3 is TGTGCCAGCAGCCAAGCCCCCGGGACTAGCGGGACGTCCAGAAACATTCAGTACTTC. This codes for CASSQAPGTSGTSRNIQYF.